This TCR beta chain was recorded in a study of cytomegalovirus exposure and HLA in healthy donors. Study-level points and caveats: Presence/absence analyses treated sequencing depth as roughly uniform across donors.

As for this clone: Antigen specificity is unknown.

The PCR contained 60 Vbeta and 13 Jbeta primers. The assay was immunoSEQ multiplex PCR, and TCRdb's table has in-frame clones only and misses some. The sample records about 98,000 clones, approximately 72% being singletons. V was cut by 0 bases and J by 8 bases, with 13 bases left in between. This CDR3 has 13 residues. Germline V gene lookup returns CDR1 GTSNPN and CDR2 SVGIG (reference sequence). This TCR derives from a man between 18 and 35 years old in good health and CMV-seropositive. What was sequenced was PBMCs. This chain links TRBV30 with TRBJ1-2, with no clear D. CDR3 in DNA: TGTGCCTGGAGTGTAAATTTGGAGGGCGGCTACACCTTC. Its translation: CAWSVNLEGGYTF.